The next 25 T cell receptor beta chains were all read from a single sample in a study of cytomegalovirus exposure and HLA in healthy donors. In the PCR, 60 Vbeta and 13 Jbeta primers were used. The repertoire was sequenced with immunoSEQ multiplex PCR; TCRdb's copy has only in-frame clones and lacks some. The sample carries about 130,000 clones, about 80% recorded once. The sequencing input was PBMCs. Receptors originate from a male donor in good health and CMV-seronegative.

J is TRBJ1-3 and V is TRBV6-5; D is uncertain. CDR3 length: 15 amino acids. Germline V gives CDR1 MNHEY, CDR2 SVGAGI. The ends were cut back, 2 bases at V and 0 bases at J, with 8 bases in the middle. The CDR3 loop reads CASSYGWSSGNTIYF. The CDR3 region has the DNA TGTGCCAGCAGTTACGGATGGAGCTCTGGAAACACCATATATTTT.

For the CDR3, the DNA is TGTGCCAGTAGCCCAACTAGCGTAGGCGAGCAGTACTTC. Translation: CASSPTSVGEQYF. The chain joins TRBV19 to TRBJ2-7, with 7 nucleotides matching TRBD2. This CDR3 region has 13 residues. Germline trimming cut 6 bases from V and 6 bases from J; bases unmatched to any gene: 8. CDR1 LNHDA and CDR2 SQIVND come from the germline V gene (reference sequence).

The CDR3 nucleotides read TGTGCCAGCAGTTACTCTTCCCAGGGCACTGAAGCTTTCTTT. This codes for CASSYSSQGTEAFF. The chain links TRBV6-6 to TRBJ1-1; perhaps TRBD1 as D (5 bases). This CDR3 is built from 14 residues. V was clipped by 0 bases and J by 4 bases, with 9 bases between them. Germline V gives CDR1 MNHNY, CDR2 SVGAGI (reference sequence).

This clone has more than one count but fewer than ten. V usage is TRBV7-8 and J usage is TRBJ2-2; 10 bases fit TRBD1. Germline V gene sequence: CDR1 SGHVS, CDR2 FQNEAQ. V shed 1 base and J 7 bases; nucleotides not matched to a gene: 15. The CDR3 is made up of 19 amino acids. The CDR3 DNA sequence: TGTGCCAGCAGCTTAGTTCTCGGGACAGGGGACGTCGGACTCGGGGAGCTGTTTTTT. Encoded protein: CASSLVLGTGDVGLGELFF.

CDR3 nucleotide sequence: TGTGCCAGCAGTCCCAGTAGCGGGAGTATGTTCTATGAGCAGTTCTTC. Translation gives CASSPSSGSMFYEQFF. The chain is built from TRBV27 and TRBJ2-1; 9 nucleotides align to TRBD2. V was pared by 5 bases and J by 8 bases, with 13 bases of the junction left unmatched. Germline values: CDR1 MNHEY, CDR2 SMNVEV (reference sequence). The CDR3 extends over 16 amino acids.

This chain uses TRBV5-5 with TRBJ2-7, with TRBD2 identical over 15 bases. The CDR3 is 17 residues long. The germline V gene encodes CDR1 SGHKS and CDR2 YYEKEE (reference sequence). V trimming: 4 bases; J trimming: 4 bases; junction bases outside the gene matches: 9. CDR3 coding DNA: TGTGCCAGCAGCGAAGGACTAGCGGGGGGGTTTGGGTACGAGCAGTACTTC. Translating gives CASSEGLAGGFGYEQYF.

The chain carries TRBV30 and TRBJ1-2; D perhaps matches TRBD1 (6 bases). Trimming left V 0 bases short and J 1 base short, with 18 bases between. The length of the CDR3 is 17 residues. CDR1 and CDR2 from the germline V gene are GTSNPN and SVGIG (reference sequence). CDR3 DNA: TGTGCCTGGAGTGTACACAGGGATTTAGTAGTTAACTATGGCTACACCTTC. It encodes CAWSVHRDLVVNYGYTF.

The table lists this clone with a count of one. This chain links TRBV5-1 with TRBJ1-1; 8 bases agree with TRBD1. The V gene end was trimmed by 2 bases and the J gene end by 4 bases; junction bases not matched to a gene: 4. Looked up from germline, CDR1 is SGHRS and CDR2 is YFSETQ. The CDR3 covers 14 residues. CDR3 protein: CASSFGQGGTEAFF. The CDR3 nucleotides read TGCGCCAGCAGCTTTGGACAGGGAGGCACTGAAGCTTTCTTT.

The chain couples TRBV19 to TRBJ1-5; D unclear. Germline V gene sequence: CDR1 LNHDA, CDR2 SQIVND (reference sequence). The CDR3 spans 15 residues. Trimming shortened V by 6 bases and J by 0 bases, and 12 bases separated the two germline ends. The CDR3 sequence: CASRGDGYSNQPQHF. The CDR3 bases are TGTGCCAGTAGGGGAGACGGTTATAGCAATCAGCCCCAGCATTTT.

The chain couples TRBV5-6 to TRBJ1-2; 10 nucleotides match TRBD1. This CDR3 region has 16 residues. Germline lookup yields CDR1 SGHDT and CDR2 YYEEEE. V lost 4 bases, J lost 4 bases, and 10 bases stayed unmatched. CDR3 sequence: CASSQTTGGGSYGYTF. The DNA of the CDR3 is TGTGCCAGCAGCCAAACGACAGGGGGCGGGAGCTATGGCTACACCTTC.

The V and J genes are TRBV5-1 and TRBJ1-6; D not certain. Germline V CDR1 and CDR2: SGHRS, YFSETQ. This CDR3 has 16 residues. V lost 2 bases and J 1 base, leaving 10 bases between the germline ends. CDR3 in DNA: TGCGCCAGCAGCTTTTCCGGGAATTCCTATAATTCACCCCTCCACTTT. It specifies CASSFSGNSYNSPLHF. Drawing the rest from reference TRBV5-1 and TRBJ1-6, the complete variable domain is KAGVTQTPRYLIKTRGQQVTLSCSPISGHRSVSWYQQTPGQGLQFLFEYFSETQRNKGNFPGRFSGRQFSNSRSEMNVSTLELGDSALYLCASSFSGNSYNSPLHFGNGTRLTVT.

The chain recombines TRBV12-5 with TRBJ1-2; a weak D match, TRBD1 (6 bases). Trimming stripped 10 bases from V and 4 bases from J, with 25 bases between. The V gene's germline CDR1 is LGHNT and CDR2 FRNRAP. The CDR3 runs to 16 residues. CDR3 residues: CATSPGQPLAAYGYTF. DNA for the CDR3: TGTGCTACCTCTCCGGGACAACCCCTAGCTGCCTATGGCTACACCTTC.

This clone was seen a handful of times. The chain employs TRBV6-5 and TRBJ2-7, with 7 bases aligning to TRBD1. Germline trimming cut 0 bases from V and 4 bases from J; bases unmatched to any gene: 9. This CDR3 spans 16 amino acids. Looked up from germline, CDR1 is MNHEY and CDR2 is SVGAGI. DNA for the CDR3: TGTGCCAGCAGTTACTCCCAATTGACAGGGATGTACGAGCAGTACTTC. Its translation: CASSYSQLTGMYEQYF.

The CDR3, as DNA: TGCGCCAGCAGGTTCGAGACAGGGACGGTAGACGAGCAGTACTTC. It specifies CASRFETGTVDEQYF. The chain employs TRBV10-2 and TRBJ2-7; 7 bases are a match to TRBD1. V was clipped by 6 bases and J by 5 bases; unmatched bases: 13. Germline V gene lookup returns CDR1 WSHSY and CDR2 SAAADI. The CDR3 loop spans 15 amino acids.

J is TRBJ1-4 and V is TRBV11-1, with 10 bases that match TRBD1. The germline gives CDR1 SGHAT, CDR2 FQDESV (reference sequence). The CDR3 runs to 17 residues. Trimming at V came to 5 bases and at J to 6 bases, leaving 12 bases not matched to a gene. The CDR3 DNA sequence: TGTGCCAGCAGCCGAAGACCCACCGGGACAGGGGATGAAAAACTGTTTTTT. Translation: CASSRRPTGTGDEKLFF. Filled out from reference TRBV11-1 and TRBJ1-4, the complete variable domain reads EAEVAQSPRYKITEKSQAVAFWCDPISGHATLYWYRQILGQGPELLVQFQDESVVDDSQLPKDRFSAERLKGVDSTLKIQPAELGDSAMYLCASSRRPTGTGDEKLFFGSGTQLSVL.

The chain uses TRBV5-1 and TRBJ1-3; the D gene is possibly TRBD1 (6 bases). Trimming shortened V by 3 bases and J by 0 bases, and 7 bases separated the two germline ends. CDR1 SGHRS and CDR2 YFSETQ come from the germline V gene. The CDR3 length is 14 residues. CDR3 sequence: CASSSDSSGNTIYF. As DNA, the CDR3 is TGCGCCAGCAGCTCGGACAGCTCTGGAAACACCATATATTTT.

The chain carries TRBV5-1 and TRBJ2-1; TRBD1 is a possible D gene (6 bases). Germline V lookup: CDR1 SGHRS, CDR2 YFSETQ. V dropped 4 bases and J dropped 14 bases, with 13 bases sitting between them. The CDR3 has 11 residues. The chain's CDR3 is CASSPGVLEFF. The CDR3 nucleotides are TGCGCCAGCAGCCCAGGGGTACTGGAGTTCTTC.

This clone was detected only once. The chain carries TRBV4-2 and TRBJ1-5; D might be TRBD1 (5 bases). Germline-derived CDR1 and CDR2 are LGHNA and YNFKEQ. The CDR3 runs 13 residues. Trimming shortened V by 7 bases and J by 7 bases, and 14 bases separated the two germline ends. CDR3 loop: CASTPFRGQPQHF. In DNA form, the CDR3 reads TGTGCCAGCACCCCCTTTCGGGGGCAGCCCCAGCATTTT.

The chain is built from TRBV10-1 and TRBJ2-1, with a possible D match to TRBD2 (5 bases). Trimming removed 2 bases from V and 7 bases from J, with 6 bases in between. The V gene's germline CDR1 is WNHNN and CDR2 SYGVQD (reference sequence). This CDR3 comprises 12 residues. The CDR3 bases are TGCGCCAGCAGTGAGACGGGGAATGAGCAGTTCTTC. It translates to CASSETGNEQFF.

V usage is TRBV5-1 and J usage is TRBJ2-6; the D gene is possibly TRBD1 (5 bases). Germline assignment: CDR1 SGHRS and CDR2 YFSETQ. This CDR3 region has 19 residues. V shed 4 bases and J shed 0 bases, with 20 bases lying between them. CDR3 amino acids: CASSRFGPRQGSGANVLTF. DNA of the CDR3: TGCGCCAGCAGCCGCTTCGGGCCTCGTCAGGGCTCTGGGGCCAACGTCCTGACTTTC. The full variable domain, with the rest looked up from reference TRBV5-1 and TRBJ2-6, is KAGVTQTPRYLIKTRGQQVTLSCSPISGHRSVSWYQQTPGQGLQFLFEYFSETQRNKGNFPGRFSGRQFSNSRSEMNVSTLELGDSALYLCASSRFGPRQGSGANVLTFGAGSRLTVL.

This chain links TRBV5-1 with TRBJ1-5; maybe TRBD1 (6 bases). Between the trimmed V and J ends, which lost 4 bases and 5 bases, there was a span of 16 bases. Per the germline V gene, CDR1 is SGHRS and CDR2 is YFSETQ. This CDR3 is 15 amino acids long. For the CDR3, the DNA is TGCGCCAGCAGCCCCGGGACACCGCACTATCAGCCCCAGCATTTT. Its translation is CASSPGTPHYQPQHF.

This clone was found a few times. Here the CDR3 DNA reads TGCGCCAGCAGCCAAGAATGGGACAGGGCCTACGAGCAGTACTTC. Its protein is CASSQEWDRAYEQYF. The chain has TRBV4-3 and TRBJ2-7; 9 bases match TRBD1. Per the germline V gene, CDR1 is LGHNA and CDR2 is YSLEER. With 0 bases clipped from V and 2 bases from J, the junction kept 2 bases outside the gene matches. The CDR3 is made up of 15 amino acids.

V usage is TRBV13 and J usage is TRBJ2-2; 9 bases are a match to TRBD1. Germline V lookup: CDR1 PRHDT, CDR2 FYEKMQ (reference sequence). After removal of 4 bases from V and 13 bases from J, the junction contained 10 bases not matched to a gene. This CDR3 has 14 residues. The CDR3 DNA is TGTGCCAGCAGCTCTCCCCCCGGGACAGGGAGGCTGTTTTTT. Amino acids: CASSSPPGTGRLFF.

This clone showed up just a few times. In DNA form, the CDR3 reads TGTGCCAGCAGTGACCGGGGAAGCACAGATACGCAGTATTTT. Translated: CASSDRGSTDTQYF. The chain employs TRBV6-4 and TRBJ2-3, with a tentative D call TRBD2 (5 bases). The germline V and J ends were trimmed by 2 bases and 0 bases, with 6 bases remaining between them. The germline CDR1 and CDR2 sequences are MRHNA and SNTAGT. The CDR3 runs to 14 residues.

The rearrangement uses TRBV27 and TRBJ2-1; 10 bases map to TRBD1. J lost 7 bases, V lost 5 bases, and 8 bases had no gene match. The CDR3 is made up of 15 amino acids. Per the germline V gene, CDR1 is MNHEY and CDR2 is SMNVEV (reference sequence). The CDR3 here is CASSVPGQGLNEQFF. CDR3 DNA sequence: TGTGCCAGCAGTGTCCCGGGACAGGGGTTAAATGAGCAGTTCTTC.